This T cell receptor beta chain was documented in a study of naive and memory T cell subsets. The CDR3 length is 15 residues. J was trimmed by 0 bases and V by 4 bases; bases with no gene match: 5. In germline, CDR1 is SGHDT, CDR2 YYEEEE. Study outcomes and limitations: In naive cells, over 90% of TCR sequences were seen only once.

The beta constant-region primer was an equimolar mix of two oligonucleotides covering TRBC1 and TRBC2. The cDNA 3' end received a ligated single-stranded oligonucleotide carrying the SP2 primer and a 12-nucleotide UMI. MiXCR was run by TCRdb on the UMI-ligation and nested PCR reads, yielding one entry per CDR3 protein. The table has 84,000 or so distinct CDR3 sequences, 7% to 8% seen once. In the case of this clonotype: Its antigen is unknown.

This sequence joins TRBV5-6 and TRBJ1-1, with TRBD1 identical over 8 bases. The source is a human donor in good health. The sequenced sample was central memory CD4+ T cells from blood. CDR3 nucleotides: TGTGCCAGCAGCCTGCGGACAGGGATGAACACTGAAGCTTTCTTT. Its protein product is CASSLRTGMNTEAFF.